A selection of T cell receptor beta chains follows, all from one sample in a study of blood T cell repertoires in COVID-19. Profiling relied on immunoSEQ multiplex PCR, and the TCRdb table lists in-frame clones only, not all of them. This table has 42,000 or so clones, 75% to 85% appearing once. Sequencing was performed on peripheral blood. These receptor sequences come from an elderly man with acute or convalescent COVID-19. CDR3s include the opening cysteine and the closing phenylalanine or tryptophan. The D gene is left open where the match is weak. Part of the rows lack a size; the others show once, few, many or a class for expanded clones.

J | size | V | D | CDR3 | DNA
TRBJ1-2 | . | TRBV3-1/TRBV3-2 | . | CASSQLAGDGYTF | TGTGCCAGCAGCCAATTGGCAGGGGATGGCTACACCTTC
TRBJ2-3 | few | TRBV12-5 | TRBD2 | CASALSGTTDTQYF | TGTGCTAGTGCCCTTAGCGGGACCACAGATACGCAGTATTTT
TRBJ2-6 | . | TRBV3-1/TRBV3-2 | TRBD2 | CASSQPPGGPSGANVLTF | TGTGCCAGCAGCCAGCCCCCGGGGGGGCCCTCTGGGGCCAACGTCCTGACTTTC
TRBJ2-1 | few | TRBV5-1 | . | CASRGSGVGYNEQFF | TGCGCCAGCAGGGGTAGCGGAGTGGGGTACAATGAGCAGTTCTTC
TRBJ2-6 | . | TRBV4-2 | . | CASSKSGIPGANVLTF | TGTGCCAGCAGCAAATCGGGGATCCCTGGGGCCAACGTCCTGACTTTC
TRBJ2-7 | . | TRBV18 | . | CASSPPRTVTYEQYF | TGTGCCAGCTCACCTCCGAGGACAGTCACCTACGAGCAGTACTTC
TRBJ1-5 | . | TRBV4-1 | . | CASSQDLYQPQHF | TGCGCCAGCAGCCAAGATCTCTATCAGCCCCAGCATTTT
TRBJ1-6 | . | TRBV4-2 | TRBD1 | CASSQDSGTGLPLHF | TGTGCCAGCAGCCAAGATTCCGGGACAGGGCTACCCCTCCACTTT
TRBJ2-1 | . | TRBV7-2 | TRBD1 | CASSWDRESYNEQFF | TGTGCCAGCAGCTGGGACAGGGAGTCCTACAATGAGCAGTTCTTC
TRBJ1-1 | . | TRBV5-1 | TRBD1 | CASSWGQGNTEAFF | TGCGCCAGCAGCTGGGGACAGGGGAACACTGAAGCTTTCTTT
TRBJ2-3 | . | TRBV28 | . | CASSFYTDTQYF | TGTGCCAGCAGTTTTTACACAGATACGCAGTATTTT
TRBJ1-2 | . | TRBV5-1 | TRBD1 | CASSAQTGFDGYTF | TGCGCCAGCAGCGCACAGACAGGGTTTGATGGCTACACCTTC
TRBJ2-3 | . | TRBV27 | . | CASSSVGDTQYF | TGTGCCAGCAGTTCGGTCGGGGATACGCAGTATTTT
TRBJ1-5 | . | TRBV5-1 | . | CASSLGTTDQPQHF | TGCGCCAGCAGCTTGGGGACAACGGATCAGCCCCAGCATTTT
TRBJ2-3 | . | TRBV14 | TRBD2 | CASSQETSGGSDTQYF | TGTGCCAGCAGCCAAGAGACTAGCGGGGGATCAGATACGCAGTATTTT
TRBJ2-5 | . | TRBV9 | . | CASSVAPTSQETQYF | TGTGCCAGCAGCGTAGCCCCGACTTCTCAAGAGACCCAGTACTTC
TRBJ2-1 | once | TRBV7-3 | TRBD2 | CASSLSKSGGAGEQFF | TGTGCCAGCAGCTTAAGTAAGAGCGGGGGGGCCGGTGAGCAGTTCTTC
TRBJ2-3 | . | TRBV10-2 | . | CASSEQGGTDTQYF | TGCGCCAGCAGTGAGCAGGGGGGAACAGATACGCAGTATTTT
TRBJ1-5 | . | TRBV2 | TRBD1 | CASSGQGAGQPQHF | TGTGCCAGCAGTGGACAGGGGGCAGGGCAGCCCCAGCATTTT
TRBJ2-7 | few | TRBV30 | . | CAWRGARSEQYF | TGTGCCTGGAGGGGGGCCAGGAGCGAGCAGTACTTC
TRBJ1-5 | . | TRBV5-6 | . | CASSLGDTSNQPQHF | TGTGCCAGCAGCTTGGGGGACACTAGCAATCAGCCCCAGCATTTT
TRBJ2-1 | . | TRBV19 | TRBD2 | CATRLAGGAEQFF | TGTGCCACCCGACTAGCGGGAGGGGCTGAGCAGTTCTTC
TRBJ2-7 | . | TRBV5-1 | . | CASSERAGTSYEQYF | TGCGCCAGCTCAGAAAGGGCAGGGACTTCCTACGAGCAGTACTTC
TRBJ1-2 | once | TRBV5-4 | . | CASSFPQTDSGYTF | TGTGCCAGCAGCTTCCCCCAAACGGACTCTGGCTACACCTTC
TRBJ2-1 | . | TRBV9 | TRBD2 | CASSLTSGVSPYNEQFF | TGTGCCAGCAGCCTCACTAGCGGGGTTTCGCCCTACAATGAGCAGTTCTTC
TRBJ2-3 | . | TRBV7-3 | . | CASSLNAGLSTDTQYF | TGTGCCAGCAGCTTAAATGCGGGGCTAAGCACAGATACGCAGTATTTT
TRBJ1-2 | few | TRBV6-6 | TRBD1 | CASSLTGQSYSYGYTF | TGTGCCAGCAGCCTTACGGGACAGTCCTACTCTTATGGCTACACCTTC
TRBJ1-1 | . | TRBV15 | . | CATRQPGQPSAEAFF | TGTGCCACCAGGCAACCGGGACAACCGAGCGCCGAAGCTTTCTTT
TRBJ1-1 | . | TRBV7-9 | . | CASSFNTVTGTEAFF | TGTGCCAGCAGCTTCAACACGGTAACAGGCACTGAAGCTTTCTTT
TRBJ2-7 | few | TRBV3-1/TRBV3-2 | TRBD2 | CASSPRGAYEQYF | TGTGCCAGCAGCCCTCGGGGGGCCTACGAGCAGTACTTC
TRBJ2-7 | . | TRBV6-5 | . | CASSYTSGLSSYEQYF | TGTGCCAGCAGTTACACATCGGGACTCAGCTCCTACGAGCAGTACTTC
TRBJ2-7 | . | TRBV3-1/TRBV3-2 | . | CASSQDTYEQYF | TGTGCCAGCAGCCAGGACACATACGAGCAGTACTTC
TRBJ1-2 | . | TRBV5-5 | TRBD1 | CASSWGRQGLAYYGYTF | TGTGCCAGCAGCTGGGGCCGACAGGGCCTCGCTTACTATGGCTACACCTTC
TRBJ2-5 | . | TRBV9 | TRBD1 | CASSFSKVDREETQYF | TGTGCCAGCAGCTTCTCAAAAGTGGACAGGGAAGAGACCCAGTACTTC
TRBJ2-3 | . | TRBV11-1 | TRBD1 | CASSWTGAVSTDTQYF | TGTGCCAGCAGCTGGACAGGGGCCGTTAGCACAGATACGCAGTATTTT
TRBJ1-1 | . | TRBV3-1/TRBV3-2 | TRBD1 | CASSLTGVKNTEAFF | TGTGCCAGCAGCCTGACAGGGGTTAAAAACACTGAAGCTTTCTTT
TRBJ1-1 | . | TRBV2 | . | CASSVQANTEAFF | TGTGCCAGCAGTGTGCAGGCTAACACTGAAGCTTTCTTT
TRBJ1-2 | . | TRBV11-1 | . | CASSQQNSYGYTF | TGTGCCAGCAGCCAACAGAACTCCTATGGCTACACCTTC
TRBJ2-3 | . | TRBV29-1 | TRBD1 | CSASGQGAADTQYF | TGCAGCGCTTCTGGACAGGGGGCAGCAGATACGCAGTATTTT
TRBJ2-1 | . | TRBV27 | TRBD1 | CASFLFGDSSYNEQFF | TGTGCCAGCTTCCTTTTTGGGGACAGCTCCTACAATGAGCAGTTCTTC